Below are 14 T cell receptor beta chains sequenced from a single sample in a study of shared clonotypes between healthy human individuals. Using immunoSEQ multiplex PCR, the repertoire was profiled, and TCRdb retains in-frame clones only, with some absent. The sample carries around 95,000 clones, approximately 51% recorded once. The material sequenced was PBMCs. All receptors come from a woman in her forties in good health. Some clones in this sample may be carry-over from other donors' samples.

Concerning this clone: The junction departs from the called germline gene at one end, perhaps through a read error. This chain joins TRBV5-4 and TRBJ1-1; D perhaps matches TRBD1 (6 bases). In germline, CDR1 is SGHNT, CDR2 YYREEE (reference sequence). The CDR3 has 12 amino acids. CDR3 nucleotide sequence: TGTGCCAGCAGCCCTACGACAGGATTTGCTTTATTT. It specifies CASSPTTGFALF.

The rearrangement uses TRBV5-1 and TRBJ2-7; 7 nucleotides align to TRBD2. Trimming cost V 2 bases and J 3 bases; bases outside gene matches: 8. CDR1 SGHRS and CDR2 YFSETQ come from the germline V gene. The CDR3 spans 15 residues. The chain's CDR3 is CASSLTGGVLYEQYF. In nucleotides, the CDR3 is TGCGCCAGCAGCTTAACGGGAGGTGTCCTCTACGAGCAGTACTTC.

Note on this clone: This likely traces to a read error, being one base from a far larger clone. Other DNA sequences in the sample encode the same CDR3. The chain uses TRBV30 and TRBJ2-7; no clear D gene. This CDR3 is 11 amino acids long. In germline, CDR1 is GTSNPN, CDR2 SVGIG (reference sequence). This chain's CDR3 is CAWSGTYEQYF. The CDR3 nucleotides are TGTGCTTGGAGTGGCACCTACGAGCAGTACTTC.

V gene TRBV10-3 combines with J gene TRBJ2-5; 11 bases match TRBD2. There are 17 residues in the CDR3. V was clipped by 0 bases and J by 5 bases; unmatched bases: 8. The germline V gene encodes CDR1 ENHRY and CDR2 SYGVKD. Here the CDR3 reads CAISESTGSGREETQYF. The CDR3 DNA sequence: TGTGCCATCAGTGAGTCAACTGGTAGCGGGAGGGAGGAGACCCAGTACTTC.

By share of the sample, this clone is medium-sized. The chain couples TRBV30 to TRBJ2-2; 11 bases are shared with TRBD2. CDR1 and CDR2 (germline): GTSNPN, SVGIG (reference sequence). With 7 bases clipped from V and 4 bases from J, the junction kept 14 bases outside the gene matches. The CDR3 covers 17 residues. The chain's CDR3 is CASNPTSGMVRTGELFF. The CDR3 DNA follows: TGTGCCTCAAACCCGACTAGCGGGATGGTTCGCACCGGGGAGCTGTTTTTT.

For this clone: This is likely an artifact of a read error, given a far larger clone one base away. This specimen includes other DNA sequences encoding the same CDR3. The CDR3 DNA follows: TGTGCCAGCAGTGCAGAGAACTCTGGGGCCAACGTCCTGACTTTC. Translation gives CASSAENSGANVLTF. The gene calls are TRBV6-1 and TRBJ2-6; no clear D. Trimming took 4 bases from V and 0 from J, leaving 7 bases between them. CDR1 MNHNS and CDR2 SASEGT come from the germline V gene. This CDR3 spans 15 amino acids.

This clone was counted only a few times. The chain uses TRBV28 and TRBJ1-2, with TRBD1 matching 9 bases. The ends lost 6 bases at V and 4 bases at J; junction bases unmatched: 6. CDR3 size: 14 residues. The germline CDR1 and CDR2 sequences are MDHEN and SYDVKM. The DNA of the CDR3 is TGTGCCAGCAGGTTACAGGGGGCGCCCTATGGCTACACCTTC. Its protein product is CASRLQGAPYGYTF.

The chain joins TRBV27 to TRBJ1-2; TRBD1 matches 8 bases. The CDR3 has 14 residues. J was trimmed by 11 bases and V by 4 bases; bases with no gene match: 12. Looked up from germline, CDR1 is MNHEY and CDR2 is SMNVEV (reference sequence). CDR3 sequence: CASSYTMQGAGYTF. Here the CDR3 DNA reads TGTGCCAGCAGTTACACAATGCAGGGGGCTGGATACACCTTC.

This clone was found a few times. The J gene is TRBJ2-5, the V gene TRBV28, with 10 bases matching TRBD1. The tail of the sequence fits TRBJ2-7 better, so the J call may be wrong. Looked up from germline, CDR1 is MDHEN and CDR2 is SYDVKM. This CDR3 has 15 amino acids. The CDR3 here is CASSLAGTGANEQYF. The CDR3 nucleotides are TGTGCCAGCAGTTTGGCCGGGACAGGGGCTAACGAGCAGTACTTC.

Remarks on this clone: A far larger clone is a single base away, which makes a read error likely. The DNA of the CDR3 is TGTGCCAGCAGTCCCCAACAGCGGGCTTACAATGAGCGGTTCTTC. This codes for CASSPQQRAYNERFF. The V and J genes are TRBV27 and TRBJ2-1; possibly TRBD2 for D (6 bases). In germline, CDR1 is MNHEY, CDR2 SMNVEV (reference sequence). This CDR3 contains 15 residues.

The rearrangement links TRBV19 to TRBJ1-1; perhaps TRBD1 as D (6 bases). Trimming took 5 bases from V and 9 from J, leaving 10 bases between them. This CDR3 spans 11 amino acids. Per the germline V gene, CDR1 is LNHDA and CDR2 is SQIVND (reference sequence). The CDR3 spells CASSLDSKAFF. The CDR3 DNA is TGTGCCAGTAGTTTGGACAGCAAAGCTTTCTTT.

The V and J genes are TRBV29-1 and TRBJ2-3; 8 nucleotides agree with TRBD2. Trimming cost V 0 bases and J 6 bases; bases outside gene matches: 8. Germline CDR1 SQVTM, CDR2 ANQGSEA. The CDR3 runs 15 residues. The CDR3: CSVEEPAGVVDTQYF. The DNA for the CDR3 is TGCAGCGTTGAAGAGCCAGCGGGAGTTGTTGATACGCAGTATTTT.

This clone was picked up one time. This rearrangement joins TRBV15 to TRBJ1-5; possible D gene TRBD1, 5 bases. V lost 0 bases and J 9 bases, leaving 12 bases between the germline ends. CDR1 LNHNV and CDR2 YYDKDF come from the germline V gene (reference sequence). CDR3 length: 14 amino acids. In DNA, the CDR3 is TGTGCCACCAGCAGAGAGGGCAGGGTCGGGCCCCAGCATTTT. Translated, it gives CATSREGRVGPQHF.

This clone was seen repeatedly, ten times or more. The chain recombines TRBV4-1 with TRBJ2-5, with TRBD2 matching over 11 bases. Looked up from germline, CDR1 is MGHRA and CDR2 is YSYEKL. The junction had 9 bases not matched to a gene; V was cut back by 4 bases and J by 5 bases. The length of the CDR3 is 16 residues. Written as DNA, the CDR3 is TGCGCCAGCAGCCTCGGGCTTAGCGGGAGGGTGGAGACCCAGTACTTC. Translation: CASSLGLSGRVETQYF.